Each of the 24 T cell receptor beta chains below was sequenced from the same sample in a study of graft-versus-host responses after intestinal transplantation. No antigen is known for these receptors. Here immunoSEQ multiplex PCR was the method, and the copy in TCRdb shows in-frame clones only, minus some. The data show approximately 100,000 clones, roughly 87% seen once. The specimen comprised unstimulated CD4+ T cells sorted from spleen or lymph node cells, sampled before intestinal transplant. The receptors were gathered from a human donor who received an intestinal transplant.

The chain links TRBV7-9 to TRBJ1-5; D remains ambiguous. V was shortened by 5 bases and J by 3 bases, with 11 bases between the two germline ends. In germline, CDR1 is SEHNR, CDR2 FQNEAQ (reference sequence). The CDR3 length is 14 residues. This chain's CDR3 is CASSPDIFNQPQHF. In DNA form, the CDR3 reads TGTGCCAGCAGCCCCGACATCTTCAATCAGCCCCAGCATTTT.

The chain couples TRBV9 to TRBJ1-6; D gene uncertain. CDR3 length: 12 amino acids. The V gene's germline CDR1 is SGDLS and CDR2 YYNGEE. Trimming removed 3 bases from V and 7 bases from J, with 5 bases in between. The CDR3, as DNA: TGTGCCAGCAGCGAACCGAATTCACCCCTCCACTTT. It translates to CASSEPNSPLHF.

The rearrangement joins TRBV7-3 to TRBJ2-2, with D uncertain. This CDR3 has 16 residues. CDR1 and CDR2 from the germline V gene are SGHTA and FQGTGA. Trimming stripped 8 bases from V and 0 bases from J, with 16 bases between. Here the CDR3 DNA reads TGTGCCAGCGGTATGAGAAGGGTTTCGAACACCGGGGAGCTGTTTTTT. Its translation: CASGMRRVSNTGELFF. Full variable domain (outside the CDR3, taken from reference TRBV7-3 and TRBJ2-2): GAGVSQTPSNKVTEKGKYVELRCDPISGHTALYWYRQSLGQGPEFLIYFQGTGAADDSGLPNDRFFAVRPEGSVSTLKIQRTERGDSAVYLCASGMRRVSNTGELFFGEGSRLTVL.

This clone was recorded once. This sequence joins TRBV12-5 and TRBJ2-1; D unclear. The V gene lost 0 bases and the J gene lost 12 bases, with 15 bases spanning the gap. There are 14 residues in the CDR3. The germline CDR1 and CDR2 sequences are LGHNT and FRNRAP. The CDR3 DNA sequence: TGTGCTAGTGGTTTGGTGACCTTGGAGTCAGGGCAGTTCTTC. Translation: CASGLVTLESGQFF.

The rearrangement uses TRBV7-2 and TRBJ1-1; D uncertain. Trimming removed 4 bases from V and 1 base from J, with 16 bases in between. CDR1 and CDR2 from the germline V gene are SGHTA and FQGNSA. There are 16 residues in the CDR3. CDR3 sequence: CASSSPGPGSNTEAFF. In DNA, the CDR3 is TGTGCCAGCAGCTCCCCAGGCCCCGGCTCGAACACTGAAGCTTTCTTT.

The chain is built from TRBV7-9 and TRBJ2-7; D is possibly TRBD2 (5 bases). The germline V gene encodes CDR1 SEHNR and CDR2 FQNEAQ (reference sequence). Trimming cost V 5 bases and J 5 bases, with 19 bases left between them. The CDR3 runs to 15 residues. CDR3 in DNA: TGTGCCAGCAGCACCTCAACGGGCCCGGGGAACGAGCAGTACTTC. Amino acid sequence: CASSTSTGPGNEQYF. Drawing the rest from reference TRBV7-9 and TRBJ2-7, the complete variable domain is DTGVSQNPRHKITKRGQNVTFRCDPISEHNRLYWYRQTLGQGPEFLTYFQNEAQLEKSRLLSDRFSAERPKGSFSTLEIQRTEQGDSAMYLCASSTSTGPGNEQYFGPGTRLTVT.

This sequence joins TRBV19 and TRBJ1-1; D not resolved. In germline, CDR1 is LNHDA, CDR2 SQIVND (reference sequence). This CDR3 contains 12 residues. V lost 7 bases, J lost 6 bases, and 12 bases lay in between. CDR3 sequence: CASKNSRAEAFF. The CDR3 DNA sequence: TGTGCCAGTAAGAATAGTCGCGCTGAAGCTTTCTTT.

The genes are TRBV14 and TRBJ2-3; 7 bases map to TRBD2. The V and J ends lost 0 bases and 2 bases, in that order; junction bases with no gene match: 5. Germline V gene lookup returns CDR1 SGHDN and CDR2 FVKESK. The CDR3 is 16 amino acids. The CDR3 nucleotides read TGTGCCAGCAGCCAAGAGCCAGCGGGGATCACAGATACGCAGTATTTT. Protein sequence: CASSQEPAGITDTQYF.

The rearrangement joins TRBV7-9 to TRBJ1-2, with 7 nucleotides matching TRBD1. Germline lookup yields CDR1 SEHNR and CDR2 FQNEAQ (reference sequence). The CDR3 has 15 amino acids. J gave up 8 bases and V 4 bases, and 13 bases lay outside the gene matches. The CDR3 DNA reads TGTGCCAGCAGCTCCATTGCTACAGGGGTAGGAGGCTACACCTTC. Its protein product is CASSSIATGVGGYTF.

This clone appeared a single time. The chain uses TRBV13 and TRBJ2-7, with D perhaps TRBD2 (6 bases). The V and J ends lost 4 bases and 5 bases respectively, with 24 bases between them. Germline values: CDR1 PRHDT, CDR2 FYEKMQ (reference sequence). This CDR3 has 17 amino acids. CDR3: CASSSAGLTTSWHEQYF. The DNA of the CDR3 is TGTGCCAGCAGCTCGGCGGGACTTACAACCTCTTGGCACGAGCAGTACTTC.

The chain links TRBV5-1 to TRBJ1-1; 7 bases are shared with TRBD1. J was trimmed by 6 bases and V by 7 bases; bases with no gene match: 12. CDR1 and CDR2 (germline): SGHRS, YFSETQ. The CDR3 contains 14 residues. CDR3 sequence (DNA): TGCGCCAGCCCTCTCGGGCAGGGGGGTTCTGAAGCTTTCTTT. Protein product: CASPLGQGGSEAFF.

The chain carries TRBV7-2 and TRBJ2-3; the match to TRBD2 covers 12 bases. The CDR3 has 17 amino acids. Unmatched junction bases numbered 12, after V lost 3 bases and J lost 8 bases. The V gene's germline CDR1 is SGHTA and CDR2 FQGNSA. CDR3: CASSFFLLAGGVTTQYF. CDR3 sequence (DNA): TGTGCCAGCAGCTTTTTTCTACTAGCGGGGGGAGTCACTACGCAGTATTTT.

V is TRBV5-1 and J is TRBJ2-5; a weak D match, TRBD1 (6 bases). The V gene's germline CDR1 is SGHRS and CDR2 YFSETQ. The CDR3 has 14 amino acids. V shed 4 bases and J shed 1 base, with 11 bases lying between them. CDR3: CASSQGTPQETQYF. The CDR3 DNA follows: TGCGCCAGCAGCCAGGGGACCCCCCAAGAGACCCAGTACTTC.

This chain uses TRBV2 with TRBJ1-5; possibly TRBD1 for D (5 bases). Germline assignment: CDR1 SNHLY and CDR2 FYNNEI. V was cut by 4 bases and J by 0 bases, with 7 bases left in between. This CDR3 has 14 residues. The CDR3 region is CASSGQISNQPQHF. CDR3 bases: TGTGCCAGCAGTGGACAGATTAGCAATCAGCCCCAGCATTTT.

On this clone: An end of the junction does not agree with germline; a read error may underlie this. The J gene is TRBJ2-5, the V gene TRBV2; D not resolved. The CDR3 is 11 residues long. Germline V CDR1 and CDR2: SNHLY, FYNNEI. DNA of the CDR3: TGTGCCAGCAGAGAAGACCAGACCCAGTACTTC. Translated, it gives CASREDQTQYF.

The chain employs TRBV6-1 and TRBJ1-2; 8 bases agree with TRBD1. CDR1 MNHNS and CDR2 SASEGT come from the germline V gene. V lost 7 bases, J lost 2 bases, and 6 bases stayed unmatched. The CDR3 loop spans 14 amino acids. CDR3 sequence reads: CASIIGTGNYGYTF. As DNA, the CDR3 is TGTGCCAGCATCATCGGGACAGGAAACTATGGCTACACCTTC.

This CDR3 is CASSFGRYNEQFF. For the CDR3, the DNA is TGTGCCAGCAGTTTCGGACGGTACAATGAGCAGTTCTTC. The V and J genes are TRBV5-6 and TRBJ2-1; no reliable D call. The V gene's germline CDR1 is SGHDT and CDR2 YYEEEE. V was pared by 5 bases and J by 4 bases, with 10 bases between. CDR3 length: 13 residues.

The chain couples TRBV11-2 to TRBJ2-7; D unresolved. Trimming took off 5 bases at V and 0 bases at J, with 17 bases between the two ends. Germline CDR1 and CDR2: SGHAT and FQNNGV. CDR3 length equals 16 residues. CDR3 in DNA: TGTGCCAGCAGCCTATACGGCAGGCGAGGCTCCTACGAGCAGTACTTC. Amino acid sequence: CASSLYGRRGSYEQYF.

In this sample, this clone turned up once. The chain links TRBV6-5 to TRBJ2-7; D is possibly TRBD1 (5 bases). V was shortened by 6 bases and J by 7 bases, with 10 bases between the two germline ends. The CDR3 has 11 residues. The germline V gene has CDR1 MNHEY and CDR2 SVGAGI. CDR3 loop: CASSRQQEQYF. The CDR3 DNA follows: TGTGCCAGCAGCCGACAGCAGGAGCAGTACTTC.

This clone has only one observation. V is TRBV6-6 and J is TRBJ1-6; D not certain. The CDR3 sequence is 13 residues long. The V gene lost 2 bases and the J gene lost 14 bases, with 13 bases spanning the gap. Germline loops: CDR1 MNHNY, CDR2 SVGAGI (reference sequence). In DNA form, the CDR3 reads TGTGCCAGCAGTTACAGCGGCTTGTCTACCCTCCACTTT. This gives the protein CASSYSGLSTLHF.

This chain connects TRBV5-4 to TRBJ2-3, with TRBD2 identical over 8 bases. The V segment lost 4 bases and the J segment 4 bases; nucleotides outside the gene matches: 8. CDR1 is SGHNT and CDR2 is YYREEE in the germline V gene (reference sequence). The CDR3 is 15 amino acids. The CDR3 DNA is TGTGCCAGCAGCCAACGGGGGGGCCGTTCAGATACGCAGTATTTT. Encoded protein: CASSQRGGRSDTQYF.

The chain links TRBV9 to TRBJ2-6; the D call may be TRBD1 or TRBD2 (7 bases each). CDR1 SGDLS and CDR2 YYNGEE come from the germline V gene. CDR3 length equals 18 residues. V dropped 4 bases and J dropped 0 bases, with 17 bases sitting between them. The CDR3 DNA reads as TGTGCCAGCAGCCTCCGACAGGGAGGGCACTCTGGGGCCAACGTCCTGACTTTC. Translation: CASSLRQGGHSGANVLTF.

This clone has a single count. This rearrangement joins TRBV7-6 to TRBJ1-3, with D maybe TRBD1 (5 bases). Trimming removed 10 bases from V and 2 bases from J, with 12 bases in between. Germline-derived CDR1 and CDR2 are SGHVS and FNYEAQ. This CDR3 region has 13 residues. The CDR3 nucleotides are TGTGCCACCCCTTGGGGCCCTGGAAACACCATATATTTT. It is translated as CATPWGPGNTIYF.

This clone has more than one count but fewer than ten. The rearrangement joins TRBV2 to TRBJ2-7; tentative D call: TRBD1 (6 bases). V dropped 6 bases and J dropped 3 bases, with 18 bases sitting between them. CDR1 and CDR2 (germline): SNHLY, FYNNEI. The CDR3 loop spans 15 amino acids. CDR3 DNA: TGTGCCAGCAGGGCTTCACAGGGTTCCGGCTACGAGCAGTACTTC. Translated, it gives CASRASQGSGYEQYF.